Shown below are 5 T cell receptor beta chains from a single sample sequenced in a study of blood T cell repertoires in COVID-19. TCRdb's table, derived via immunoSEQ multiplex PCR, lists solely in-frame clones and lacks some. The sample lists about 430,000 clones, around nine tenths occurring once. Sequences were obtained from PBMCs or T cells enriched from blood (not recorded which). The receptors shown here come from a young woman who had been exposed to COVID-19.

DNA for the CDR3: TGTGCCAGCAAACAAGAAGATGGCTACACCTTC. Residues: CASKQEDGYTF. This chain joins TRBV6-5 and TRBJ1-2; D remains unclear. Germline values: CDR1 MNHEY, CDR2 SVGAGI. Deletions cut 7 bases from V and 6 bases from J, with 9 bases between. The CDR3 has 11 residues.

The rearrangement joins TRBV4-1 to TRBJ1-2, with D unresolved. The CDR3 length is 21 residues. Per germline, CDR1 MGHRA and CDR2 YSYEKL. Between the trimmed V and J ends, which lost 3 bases and 8 bases, there was a span of 37 bases. The CDR3: CASSHYVLLGLRLTEGDGYTF. The CDR3 DNA reads TGCGCCAGCAGCCACTATGTTCTTCTAGGGCTGCGACTCACGGAGGGTGACGGCTACACCTTC.

The chain carries TRBV27 and TRBJ2-1, with TRBD2 matching over 10 bases. Losses at the gene ends were 1 base for V and 6 bases for J; bases not matched to a gene: 3. Per germline, CDR1 MNHEY and CDR2 SMNVEV (reference sequence). The CDR3 contains 15 residues. CDR3 nucleotide sequence: TGTGCCAGCAGTTTATTGAGCGGGGGGGCCAATGAGCAGTTCTTC. It is translated as CASSLLSGGANEQFF.

The chain carries TRBV19 and TRBJ1-5, with TRBD1 as a possible D gene (5 bases). Trimming pared 4 bases from V and 0 bases from J, leaving 10 bases between. Germline CDR1 LNHDA, CDR2 SQIVND (reference sequence). This CDR3 has 15 residues. This chain's CDR3 is CASSSGGNSNQPQHF. CDR3 DNA sequence: TGTGCCAGTAGTAGTGGGGGGAATAGCAATCAGCCCCAGCATTTT.

The rearrangement joins TRBV4-1 to TRBJ2-3; 8 nucleotides align to TRBD1. CDR3 size: 20 residues. The junction had 14 bases not matched to a gene; V was cut back by 0 bases and J by 0 bases. Germline V gene data show CDR1 as MGHRA and CDR2 as YSYEKL. The CDR3 protein is CASSQDGTGTFATSTDTQYF. The CDR3 DNA reads TGCGCCAGCAGCCAAGATGGGACAGGAACCTTCGCAACTAGCACAGATACGCAGTATTTT.